Sequencing of this TCR beta chain was carried out in a study of blood T cells in healthy people across ages. The wider study: Capture via template switching afforded approximately one barcoded beta molecule per two T cells.

The study's findings and limits: Expanded clonotype shifts may have been confounded, as the donors had an unknown CMV status.

As concerns this clonotype: Antigen unknown.

Germline CDR1 SGHRS, CDR2 YFSETQ. The CDR3 runs 14 residues. J was trimmed by 2 bases and V by 2 bases; bases with no gene match: 3. Together with a sample-barcoded 5' primer, a J-beta primer mix was included in a second PCR lasting roughly 7 to 11 cycles. Per sample, CDR3-containing paired-end reads numbered at least 2.5 million. Via MiXCR, TCRdb re-called the 5' RACE reads, giving one row per CDR3 protein. The table has about a million distinct CDR3 sequences, roughly 47% seen once. This chain uses TRBV5-1 with TRBJ2-5; 7 nucleotides agree with TRBD1. Sequencing input: blood. The clonotype comes from a woman in her sixties in good health. The CDR3 sequence: CASSFGQEQETQYF. The CDR3 DNA sequence: TGCGCCAGCAGCTTCGGACAGGAGCAAGAGACCCAGTACTTC.